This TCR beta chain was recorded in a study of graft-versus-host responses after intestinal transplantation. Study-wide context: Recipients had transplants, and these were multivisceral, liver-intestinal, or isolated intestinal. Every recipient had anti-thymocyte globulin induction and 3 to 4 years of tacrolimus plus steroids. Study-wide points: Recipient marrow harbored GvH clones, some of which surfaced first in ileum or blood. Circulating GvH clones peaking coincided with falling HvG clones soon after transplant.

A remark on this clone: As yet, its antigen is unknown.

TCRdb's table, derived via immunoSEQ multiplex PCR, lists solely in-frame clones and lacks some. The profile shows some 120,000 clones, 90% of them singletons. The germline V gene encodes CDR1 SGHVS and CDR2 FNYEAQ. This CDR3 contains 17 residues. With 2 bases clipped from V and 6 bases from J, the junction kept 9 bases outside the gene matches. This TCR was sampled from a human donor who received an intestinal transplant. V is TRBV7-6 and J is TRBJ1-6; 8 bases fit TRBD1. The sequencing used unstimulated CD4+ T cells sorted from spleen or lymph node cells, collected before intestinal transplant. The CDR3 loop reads CASSLQQGDEGNSPLHF. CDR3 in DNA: TGTGCCAGCAGCTTACAACAGGGGGATGAGGGTAATTCACCCCTCCACTTT.